Listed here are 15 T cell receptor beta chains from one sample, sequenced in a study of blood T cell repertoires in COVID-19. Repertoires were generated with immunoSEQ multiplex PCR, while TCRdb's copy carries only in-frame clones and drops some. The sample has fewer than 250,000 clones, 80% to 90% seen once; the top ten hold 3.5% to 4%. The sequenced sample was PBMCs or T cells enriched from blood (not recorded which). The source is a woman aged 40-49 years with acute COVID-19.

The chain couples TRBV7-3 to TRBJ2-1; unclear D gene. CDR3 length: 13 amino acids. The V gene's germline CDR1 is SGHTA and CDR2 FQGTGA. The V gene lost 2 bases and the J gene lost 5 bases, with 7 bases spanning the gap. CDR3 sequence: CASSLARDNEQFF. CDR3 bases: TGTGCCAGCAGCTTAGCACGGGACAATGAGCAGTTCTTC.

This clone was detected once. This rearrangement joins TRBV11-2 to TRBJ2-7; D may be TRBD2 (6 bases). V lost 2 bases to trimming and J lost 3 bases, with 11 bases between them. CDR3 length equals 14 residues. Per germline, CDR1 SGHAT and CDR2 FQNNGV. The CDR3 spells CASSLNQGLYEQYF. The CDR3 DNA reads TGTGCCAGCAGCTTAAATCAGGGACTCTACGAGCAGTACTTC.

The chain recombines TRBV15 with TRBJ1-1; D might be TRBD1 (5 bases). V dropped 8 bases and J dropped 1 base, with 17 bases sitting between them. The CDR3 is 15 residues long. Germline V gene lookup returns CDR1 LNHNV and CDR2 YYDKDF (reference sequence). CDR3 sequence (DNA): TGTGCCACCTCAAAGGTAGGGGAGGAGAACACTGAAGCTTTCTTT. It is translated as CATSKVGEENTEAFF.

V usage is TRBV9 and J usage is TRBJ2-7; D is possibly TRBD2 (6 bases). Near its end, the DNA agrees better with TRBJ2-5, so the J call may be wrong. Germline values: CDR1 SGDLS, CDR2 YYNGEE. CDR3 length equals 15 residues. CDR3 nucleotide sequence: TGTGCCAGCAGCGTCGGGTCGGGAGCGAGAGAGACCCAGTACTTC. This codes for CASSVGSGARETQYF.

The chain's CDR3 is CASSIVETGGHEQYF. CDR3 nucleotide sequence: TGTGCCAGTAGTATAGTAGAGACAGGGGGCCACGAGCAGTACTTC. The rearrangement links TRBV19 to TRBJ2-7; TRBD1 agrees at 10 bases. The CDR3 length is 15 residues. Per the germline V gene, CDR1 is LNHDA and CDR2 is SQIVND (reference sequence). V lost 1 base to trimming and J lost 5 bases; unmatched junction nucleotides: 5.

The chain combines TRBV28 with TRBJ2-2; TRBD2 aligns across 7 bases. J was trimmed by 0 bases and V by 4 bases; bases with no gene match: 11. The CDR3 consists of 18 residues. Germline V lookup: CDR1 MDHEN, CDR2 SYDVKM. The CDR3 is CASSSGARTRSNTGELFF. The CDR3 bases are TGTGCCAGCAGTTCCGGGGCGCGGACTAGGTCGAACACCGGGGAGCTGTTTTTT.

V usage is TRBV16 and J usage is TRBJ1-2, with 8 nucleotides matching TRBD1. The CDR3 is 17 residues long. CDR1 is KGHSY and CDR2 is FQNENV in the germline V gene. The V and J ends lost 0 bases and 2 bases, in that order; junction bases with no gene match: 8. The chain's CDR3 is CASSQSTGTGLNYGYTF. The DNA of the CDR3 is TGTGCCAGCAGCCAATCAACCGGGACAGGACTCAACTATGGCTACACCTTC.

The rearrangement joins TRBV5-8 to TRBJ1-2; D is possibly TRBD1 (5 bases). CDR3 length: 14 residues. Germline V CDR1 and CDR2: SGHTS, YDEGEE. Trimming pared 4 bases from V and 4 bases from J, leaving 14 bases between. DNA of the CDR3: TGTGCCAGCAGCCAATATCCAGGGATCTATGGCTACACCTTC. It specifies CASSQYPGIYGYTF. The full variable domain, completed using reference TRBV5-8 and TRBJ1-2, is EAGVTQSPTHLIKTRGQQATLRCSPISGHTSVYWYQQALGLGLQFLLWYDEGEERNRGNFPPRFSGRQFPNYSSELNVNALELEDSALYLCASSQYPGIYGYTFGSGTRLTVV.

This clone showed up just once. The chain is built from TRBV28 and TRBJ2-1, with a weak D call TRBD2 (6 bases). Germline CDR1 is MDHEN and CDR2 is SYDVKM. The CDR3 has 14 amino acids. The germline V and J ends were trimmed by 8 bases and 0 bases, with 11 bases remaining between them. CDR3 loop: CASRQGGSYNEQFF. In DNA, the CDR3 is TGTGCCAGCCGTCAGGGAGGCTCCTACAATGAGCAGTTCTTC. The variable domain in full, completed from reference TRBV28 and TRBJ2-1, reads DVKVTQSSRYLVKRTGEKVFLECVQDMDHENMFWYRQDPGLGLRLIYFSYDVKMKEKGDIPEGYSVSREKKERFSLILESASTNQTSMYLCASRQGGSYNEQFFGPGTRLTVL.

This rearrangement joins TRBV19 to TRBJ1-1, with a possible D match to TRBD1 (6 bases). V dropped 6 bases and J dropped 1 base, with 12 bases sitting between them. The CDR3 length is 14 residues. Germline CDR1 is LNHDA and CDR2 is SQIVND (reference sequence). CDR3 DNA sequence: TGTGCCAGTAGACCGGGACACGGGAACACTGAAGCTTTCTTT. It is translated as CASRPGHGNTEAFF.

This chain uses TRBV2 with TRBJ2-7, with TRBD1 matching 7 bases. The CDR3 contains 14 residues. Germline values: CDR1 SNHLY, CDR2 FYNNEI. V gave up 6 bases and J gave up 1 base; unmatched junction bases: 6. The CDR3: CASRTTGRSYEQYF. In DNA form, the CDR3 reads TGTGCCAGCAGGACGACAGGGCGGTCCTACGAGCAGTACTTC.

The genes are TRBV5-5 and TRBJ2-1; TRBD2 agrees at 7 bases. This CDR3 has 19 amino acids. CDR1 is SGHKS and CDR2 is YYEKEE in the germline V gene (reference sequence). With V trimmed by 0 bases and J by 0 bases, 12 bases remained unmatched. CDR3 region: CASSLGYHFLAASYNEQFF. Written as DNA, the CDR3 is TGTGCCAGCAGCTTGGGGTACCACTTTCTAGCGGCCTCCTACAATGAGCAGTTCTTC.

This chain links TRBV19 with TRBJ1-5; 8 nucleotides align to TRBD1. The junction had 5 bases not matched to a gene; V was cut back by 6 bases and J by 1 base. The germline gives CDR1 LNHDA, CDR2 SQIVND (reference sequence). There are 15 residues in the CDR3. CDR3 DNA: TGTGCCAGTAGCCCAGGGGGCGAGAGCAATCAGCCCCAGCATTTT. It is translated as CASSPGGESNQPQHF.

The CDR3 DNA is TGTGCCATCAGTGAGTCGACCGGGAGGACCTACAATGAGCAGTTCTTC. It yields the protein CAISESTGRTYNEQFF. This chain joins TRBV10-3 and TRBJ2-1; TRBD2 matches at 7 bases. V trimming: 0 bases; J trimming: 2 bases; junction bases outside the gene matches: 4. This CDR3 has 16 residues. Germline values: CDR1 ENHRY, CDR2 SYGVKD.

The gene calls are TRBV28 and TRBJ2-5; D not certain. Germline lookup yields CDR1 MDHEN and CDR2 SYDVKM. Trimming removed 6 bases from V and 3 bases from J, with 8 bases in between. This CDR3 is 12 amino acids long. The CDR3 nucleotides are TGTGCCAGCAGCCTCCAGGAAGAGACCCAGTACTTC. Protein: CASSLQEETQYF.